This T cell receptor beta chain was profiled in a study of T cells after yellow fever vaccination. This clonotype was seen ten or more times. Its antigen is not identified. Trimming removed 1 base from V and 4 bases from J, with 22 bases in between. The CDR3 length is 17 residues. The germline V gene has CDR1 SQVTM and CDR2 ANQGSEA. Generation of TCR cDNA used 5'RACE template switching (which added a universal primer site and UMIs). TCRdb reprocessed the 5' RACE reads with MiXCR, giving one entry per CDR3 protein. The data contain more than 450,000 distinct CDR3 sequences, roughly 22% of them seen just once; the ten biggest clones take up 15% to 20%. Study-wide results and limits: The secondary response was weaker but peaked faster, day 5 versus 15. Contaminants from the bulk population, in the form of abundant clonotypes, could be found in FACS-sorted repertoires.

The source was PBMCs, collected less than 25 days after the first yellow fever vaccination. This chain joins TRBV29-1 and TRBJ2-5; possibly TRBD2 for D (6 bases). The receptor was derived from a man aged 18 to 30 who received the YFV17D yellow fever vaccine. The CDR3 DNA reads TGCAGCGTTGAAGTCGCCAGCGGGTATCTCTATTCAGAGACCCAGTACTTC. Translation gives CSVEVASGYLYSETQYF. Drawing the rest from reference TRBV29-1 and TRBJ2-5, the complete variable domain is SAVISQKPSRDICQRGTSLTIQCQVDSQVTMMFWYRQQPGQSLTLIATANQGSEATYESGFVIDKFPISRPNLTFSTLTVSNMSPEDSSIYLCSVEVASGYLYSETQYFGPGTRLLVL.